This T cell receptor (beta chain) was profiled in a study of CD8+ T cells in alopecia areata. Overall study context: Once tofacitinib had been taken for 6 to 18 months, 6 months off drug followed. Study conclusions and caveats: For lesional scalp, especially alopecia totalis/universalis, clonality was higher than in normal scalp. In scalp and blood, many expanded lesional clones persisted during tofacitinib.

RNA was isolated and reverse transcribed to cDNA, the sequencing template. Data came from immunoSEQ multiplex PCR; TCRdb stores just in-frame clones and leaves some out. Of around 110,000 clones in the sample, under 60% were seen once. As concerns this clone: What it binds is not known.

The CDR3 runs to 14 residues. From germline, CDR1 is LGHNA and CDR2 YSLEER. Trimming pared 6 bases from V and 4 bases from J, leaving 13 bases between. Treatment specified: oral pan-JAK inhibitor, 5-10 mg twice daily. The specimen was CD8+ T cells sorted from blood, collected at week 24, from a patient treated with tofacitinib. This clonotype originated in a human donor with alopecia areata. This rearrangement joins TRBV4-3 to TRBJ2-1; tentatively, D is TRBD1 (5 bases). DNA for the CDR3: TGCGCCAGCAGTCCAGGGTGGACATACAATGAGCAGTTCTTC. Protein: CASSPGWTYNEQFF.